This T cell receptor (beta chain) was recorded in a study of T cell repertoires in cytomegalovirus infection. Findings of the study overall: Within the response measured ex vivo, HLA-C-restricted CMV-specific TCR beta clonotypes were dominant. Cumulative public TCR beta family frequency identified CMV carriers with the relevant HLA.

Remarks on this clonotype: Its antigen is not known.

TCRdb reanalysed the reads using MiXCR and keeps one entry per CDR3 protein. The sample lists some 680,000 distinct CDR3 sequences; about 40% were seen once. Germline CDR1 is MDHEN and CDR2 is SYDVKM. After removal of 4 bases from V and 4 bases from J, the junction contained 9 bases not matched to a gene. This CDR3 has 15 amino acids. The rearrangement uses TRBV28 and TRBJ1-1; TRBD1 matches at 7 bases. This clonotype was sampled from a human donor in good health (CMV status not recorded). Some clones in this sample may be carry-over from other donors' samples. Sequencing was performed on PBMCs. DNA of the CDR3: TGTGCCAGCAGTTCCCCTCTCGAGGGGGCCACTGAAGCTTTCTTT. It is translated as CASSSPLEGATEAFF.